The 10 T cell receptor beta chains listed next were all sequenced from one sample in a study of CD8 T cells in Susac syndrome. It was with random hexamers that roughly 0.45 to 1 ug RNA was reverse transcribed. TCRdb passed the immunoSEQ multiplex PCR reads through MiXCR, listing each CDR3 protein once. The sample records approximately 120,000 distinct CDR3 sequences, 93% being singletons. Material: CD8+ T cells from PBMCs. Source of these receptors: a human donor with multiple sclerosis.

The genes are TRBV21-1 and TRBJ1-5; TRBD1 is the table's D call, not checked against the DNA. TRBV21-1 is tagged as a pseudogene. The CDR3 length is 20 residues. The chain's CDR3 is CASSKSRWDRAPNSNQPQHF. In DNA form, the CDR3 reads TGTGCCAGCAGCAAATCCCGATGGGACAGGGCCCCTAATAGCAATCAGCCCCAGCATTTT.

The chain uses TRBV6-6 and TRBJ2-1, with 11 positions matching TRBD2. The CDR3 spans 16 residues. The germline V gene encodes CDR1 MNHNY and CDR2 SVGAGI (reference sequence). J gave up 5 bases and V 2 bases, and 5 bases lay outside the gene matches. CDR3 nucleotides: TGTGCCAGCAGTTACCGACTAGCGGGGACCCACAATGAGCAGTTCTTC. Amino acids: CASSYRLAGTHNEQFF.

The V and J genes are TRBV6-1 and TRBJ2-7; 15 positions match TRBD2. The CDR3 covers 17 residues. Germline CDR1 MNHNS, CDR2 SASEGT. The J segment lost 3 bases and the V segment lost 4 bases, leaving 7 bases of the junction unmatched. CDR3 bases: TGTGCCAGCAGTGGCGGGACTAGCGGGAGGTCGGGCTACGAGCAGTACGTC. Translating gives CASSGGTSGRSGYEQYV.

The V call is TRBV27, the J call TRBJ2-3, with D tentatively TRBD1 (5 bases). The CDR3 consists of 16 residues. The V gene's germline CDR1 is MNHEY and CDR2 SMNVEV (reference sequence). Between the trimmed V and J ends, which lost 5 bases and 0 bases, there was a span of 15 bases. CDR3 protein: CASSPFWTPSTDTQYF. The DNA for the CDR3 is TGTGCCAGCAGTCCTTTCTGGACACCTAGCACAGATACGCAGTATTTT.

V gene TRBV7-2 combines with J gene TRBJ2-3; tentative D call: TRBD2 (6 bases). The ends were cut back, 3 bases at V and 1 base at J, with 14 bases in the middle. The germline gives CDR1 SGHTA, CDR2 FQGNSA. This CDR3 comprises 16 residues. The DNA for the CDR3 is TGTGCCAGCAGCTTTTTGCCGACTAGTCGCACAGATACGCAGTATTTT. Its protein product is CASSFLPTSRTDTQYF.

The J gene is TRBJ2-1, the V gene TRBV5-1; D not certain. The CDR3 contains 15 residues. With 2 bases removed from V and 2 bases from J, the gap between germline ends came to 11 bases. Per germline, CDR1 SGHRS and CDR2 YFSETQ. The CDR3 nucleotides are TGCGCCAGCAGCTTCTGGCGAGAAACCTACAATGAGCAGTTCTTC. This gives the protein CASSFWRETYNEQFF.

This chain uses TRBV12-3 or TRBV12-4 with TRBJ1-3; the D gene is possibly TRBD1 (6 bases). This CDR3 is built from 17 residues. Trimming removed 8 bases from V and 0 bases from J, with 20 bases in between. The CDR3 bases are TGTGCCAGCTCTGGGAAGGACAGCCTTATCTCTGGAAACACCATATATTTT. Translated: CASSGKDSLISGNTIYF.

The rearrangement links TRBV27 to TRBJ2-7; the match to TRBD2 covers 13 bases. The V segment lost 6 bases and the J segment 3 bases; nucleotides outside the gene matches: 5. Per the germline V gene, CDR1 is MNHEY and CDR2 is SMNVEV (reference sequence). CDR3 size: 15 residues. CDR3 DNA: TGTGCCAGCAGAGCCGGGACTAGCGGGAACTACGAGCAGTACGTC. This translates into CASRAGTSGNYEQYV.

The chain recombines TRBV7-8 with TRBJ1-3; 9 bases align to TRBD1. The germline V gene has CDR1 SGHVS and CDR2 FQNEAQ. Trimming cost V 4 bases and J 3 bases; bases outside gene matches: 4. The CDR3 sequence is 15 residues long. The CDR3 sequence is CASSSGTGLGNTIYF. For the CDR3, the DNA is TGTGCCAGCAGCTCCGGGACAGGGCTTGGAAACACCATATATTTT.

This clonotype occurred once. This sequence joins TRBV28 and TRBJ1-5; D ambiguous. Germline V gene sequence: CDR1 MDHEN, CDR2 SYDVKM. This CDR3 comprises 15 residues. V gave up 7 bases and J gave up 1 base, with 14 bases separating them. CDR3 nucleotide sequence: TGTGCCAGCAACTCGGAGGGAAGGAGCAATCAGCCCCAGCATTTT. Its protein product is CASNSEGRSNQPQHF.